These 2 T cell receptor beta chains share one sample of origin, sequenced in a study of blood T cells in healthy people across ages. Next came a second PCR, run for about 7 to 12 cycles, which used a sample-barcoded 5' primer along with a J-beta primer mix. TCRdb passed the 5' RACE reads through MiXCR, listing each CDR3 protein once. Counted here are roughly 700,000 distinct CDR3 sequences, 32% occurring once; the ten biggest clones make up 15% to 17%. Sequenced: blood. The origin of the receptors is a woman aged 80 or older in good health.

This clonotype was found many times. The genes are TRBV7-9 and TRBJ2-7; D not certain. The length of the CDR3 is 13 residues. Germline CDR1 reads SEHNR; CDR2 reads FQNEAQ (reference sequence). Trimming removed 5 bases at V and 6 bases at J, with 14 bases between. CDR3 nucleotide sequence: TGTGCCAGCAGCACGGGCGGAACGGGCGAGCAGTACTTC. It encodes CASSTGGTGEQYF.

This clonotype was picked up many times. The V and J genes are TRBV5-1 and TRBJ2-5, with D uncertain. CDR1 is SGHRS and CDR2 is YFSETQ in the germline V gene. The ends were cut back, 0 bases at V and 5 bases at J, with 5 bases in the middle. This CDR3 is built from 12 residues. The CDR3 DNA follows: TGCGCCAGCAGCTTGGCCCCCGAGACCCAGTACTTC. Amino acids: CASSLAPETQYF.